The 3 T cell receptor beta chains below all came from one sample that was sequenced in a study of blood T cell repertoires in COVID-19. Produced via immunoSEQ multiplex PCR; TCRdb's table is partial and in-frame only. The data hold around 29,000 clones, with roughly 85% observed a single time. Sequencing input: peripheral blood. These receptor sequences come from a woman aged 60-75 years with active COVID-19.

The chain joins TRBV2 to TRBJ1-4, with D maybe TRBD1 (5 bases). Trimming took 7 bases from V and 4 from J, leaving 13 bases between them. The V gene's germline CDR1 is SNHLY and CDR2 FYNNEI. The CDR3 runs to 14 residues. DNA for the CDR3: TGTGCCAGCATTGTGGGGCGGCGTAATGAAAAACTGTTTTTT. Its protein is CASIVGRRNEKLFF.

The V gene is TRBV19, the J gene TRBJ2-2, with D tentatively TRBD1 (6 bases). Germline lookup yields CDR1 LNHDA and CDR2 SQIVND (reference sequence). V dropped 6 bases and J dropped 2 bases, with 10 bases sitting between them. The CDR3 contains 14 residues. The CDR3 spells CASRLQGNTGELFF. CDR3 nucleotide sequence: TGTGCCAGTAGACTACAGGGTAACACCGGGGAGCTGTTTTTT.

The chain combines TRBV11-3 with TRBJ2-1; TRBD2 aligns across 9 bases. Trimming cost V 5 bases and J 4 bases; bases outside gene matches: 6. This CDR3 has 15 residues. From germline, CDR1 is SGHNT and CDR2 YENEEA. Written as DNA, the CDR3 is TGTGCCAGCAGCCCCCGGCTAGCGGGGTACAATGAGCAGTTCTTC. Protein: CASSPRLAGYNEQFF.